The next 10 T cell receptor beta chains were all read from a single sample in a study of T-cell reconstitution after alpha-beta-depleted transplantation in children. A TCRbeta library incorporating unique molecular identifiers was prepared. TCRdb reanalysed the PCR reads using MiXCR and keeps one entry per CDR3 protein. In the table there are hundreds of thousands of distinct CDR3 sequences, roughly 13% of which are singletons. The source material was PBMCs, mostly from graft donor cells, sampled 360 days after TCRalphabeta/CD19-depleted stem cell transplant. These receptors came from a male patient aged 10 to 17 who had a stem cell transplant for acute myeloid leukemia, so the T cells may come from the graft donor.

This rearrangement joins TRBV20-1 to TRBJ2-7; D gene unclear. This CDR3 is 11 amino acids long. Germline loops: CDR1 DFQATT, CDR2 SNEGSKA (reference sequence). The CDR3 loop is CRIARAGEQYF. CDR3 DNA sequence: TGCAGAATAGCTAGAGCTGGCGAGCAGTACTTC.

This clonotype came up a few times. This chain uses TRBV29-1 with TRBJ1-1, with D tentatively TRBD1 (5 bases). CDR1 and CDR2 from the germline V gene are SQVTM and ANQGSEA. Trimming left V 7 bases short and J 6 bases short, with 18 bases between. The CDR3 is made up of 13 amino acids. The CDR3: CSAEGGVDAEAFF. DNA of the CDR3: TGCAGCGCTGAGGGAGGGGTTGACGCTGAAGCTTTCTTT.

About this clonotype itself: Since no conserved phenylalanine or tryptophan closes the CDR3, a read error is the likely cause. The chain links TRBV20-1 to TRBJ1-1; D uncertain. The germline CDR1 and CDR2 sequences are DFQATT and SNEGSKA (reference sequence). The V gene lost 3 bases and the J gene lost 1 base, with 6 bases spanning the gap. This CDR3 spans 12 amino acids. The CDR3 here is CSARRPNTEAFL. Written as DNA, the CDR3 is TGCAGTGCTAGGCGGCCGAACACTGAAGCTTTCCTT.

This clonotype was seen only a few times. The rearrangement joins TRBV6-1 to TRBJ2-5; D is perhaps TRBD1 (6 bases). V shed 7 bases and J shed 2 bases, with 11 bases lying between them. Germline V CDR1 and CDR2: MNHNS, SASEGT. The CDR3 length is 13 residues. The CDR3 is CASKYRVQETQYF. In DNA form, the CDR3 reads TGTGCCAGCAAGTACAGGGTACAAGAGACCCAGTACTTC.

This clonotype was recorded a few times. The genes are TRBV29-1 and TRBJ2-3; 11 bases fit TRBD1. Losses at the gene ends were 6 bases for V and 2 bases for J; bases not matched to a gene: 1. Germline CDR1 SQVTM, CDR2 ANQGSEA. CDR3 length equals 13 residues. CDR3 nucleotide sequence: TGCAGCGTGGACAGGGGGCCCACAGATACGCAGTATTTT. It translates to CSVDRGPTDTQYF.

This rearrangement joins TRBV4-3 to TRBJ2-1; D possibly uses TRBD1 or TRBD2 (5 bases each). CDR1 and CDR2 (germline): LGHNA, YSLEER. The CDR3 is 16 amino acids. V was trimmed by 0 bases and J by 10 bases, leaving 19 bases between them. CDR3 sequence reads: CASSQEGWGGGWEQFF. The CDR3 coding sequence is TGCGCCAGCAGCCAAGAGGGGTGGGGCGGCGGGTGGGAGCAGTTCTTC.

The CDR3 DNA reads TGTGCCAGCAAAGAAGACTCTTGGGGGGCCCAGTACTTC. Protein sequence: CASKEDSWGAQYF. The V call is TRBV6-2 or TRBV6-3, the J call TRBJ2-5; D perhaps matches TRBD2 (6 bases). The CDR3 loop spans 13 amino acids. Trimming took off 7 bases at V and 9 bases at J, with 18 bases between the two ends. Germline values: CDR1 MNHEY, CDR2 SVGEGT.

The sample holds a few counts of this clonotype. This chain joins TRBV15 and TRBJ2-7; 11 bases match TRBD1. This CDR3 has 13 amino acids. CDR1 is LNHNV, CDR2 YYDKDF, per germline (reference sequence). J was trimmed by 2 bases and V by 9 bases; bases with no gene match: 3. The CDR3 protein is CATGQGAAYEQYF. CDR3 bases: TGTGCCACAGGACAGGGGGCGGCCTACGAGCAGTACTTC. The variable domain in full, with the rest retrieved from reference TRBV15 and TRBJ2-7, is DAMVIQNPRYQVTQFGKPVTLSCSQTLNHNVMYWYQQKSSQAPKLLFHYYDKDFNNEADTPDNFQSRRPNTSFCFLDIRSPGLGDTAMYLCATGQGAAYEQYFGPGTRLTVT.

The V and J genes are TRBV2 and TRBJ2-7, with 13 bases aligning to TRBD2. The CDR3 spans 18 residues. Looked up from germline, CDR1 is SNHLY and CDR2 is FYNNEI. V gave up 11 bases and J gave up 0 bases; unmatched junction bases: 16. CDR3 nucleotides: TGTGCCTGCTGTTTACTAGCGGGAGGGCCGAGGAGCTCCTACGAGCAGTACTTC. This codes for CACCLLAGGPRSSYEQYF.

The CDR3 DNA follows: TGCAGTGCTAGCGCGCCAGGGGGAACAGATACGCAGTATTTT. Residues: CSASAPGGTDTQYF. V usage is TRBV20-1 and J usage is TRBJ2-3; 7 bases are a match to TRBD1. V was clipped by 3 bases and J by 3 bases; unmatched bases: 6. Germline CDR1 reads DFQATT; CDR2 reads SNEGSKA (reference sequence). The CDR3 sequence is 14 residues long.